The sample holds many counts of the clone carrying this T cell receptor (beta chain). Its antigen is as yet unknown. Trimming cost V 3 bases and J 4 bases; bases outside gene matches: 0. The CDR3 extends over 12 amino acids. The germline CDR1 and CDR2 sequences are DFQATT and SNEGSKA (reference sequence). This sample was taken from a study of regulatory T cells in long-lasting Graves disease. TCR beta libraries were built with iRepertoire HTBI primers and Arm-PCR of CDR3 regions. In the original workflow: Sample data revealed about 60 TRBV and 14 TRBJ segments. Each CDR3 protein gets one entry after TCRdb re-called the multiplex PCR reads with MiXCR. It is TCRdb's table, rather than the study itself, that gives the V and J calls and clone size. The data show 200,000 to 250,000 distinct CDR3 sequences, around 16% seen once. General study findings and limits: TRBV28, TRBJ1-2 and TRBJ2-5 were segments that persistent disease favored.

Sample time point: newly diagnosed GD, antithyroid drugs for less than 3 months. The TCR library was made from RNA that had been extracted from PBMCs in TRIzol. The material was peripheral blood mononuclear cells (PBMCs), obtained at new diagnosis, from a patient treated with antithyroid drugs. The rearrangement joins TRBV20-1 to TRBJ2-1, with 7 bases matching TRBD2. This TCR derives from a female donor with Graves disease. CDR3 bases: TGCAGTGCTAGCGGGGGGTACAATGAGCAGTTCTTC. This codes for CSASGGYNEQFF.